These 27 T cell receptor beta chains originate from one sample sequenced in a study of CD8 T cells in ankylosing spondylitis. A single record per CDR3 protein comes from TCRdb applying MiXCR to the 5' RACE reads. The sample shows 750,000 to 850,000 distinct CDR3 sequences, about 11% of them seen only once. Study results and caveats: Ankylosing spondylitis blood seemed to carry a telltale TCR beta motif made of about 8 highly homologous variants.

Antigens of these TCRs are unknown. What was sequenced was blood, either unsorted or a sorted T cell fraction (not recorded which). Receptors were obtained from a male donor with ankylosing spondylitis.

This clonotype was detected a few times. The V gene is TRBV29-1, the J gene TRBJ2-5; D is unclear. The CDR3 totals 13 residues. Deletions cut 4 bases from V and 0 bases from J, with 9 bases between. The V gene's germline CDR1 is SQVTM and CDR2 ANQGSEA. As DNA, the CDR3 is TGCAGCGTTGCGGCGACGGACCAAGAGACCCAGTACTTC. Its protein product is CSVAATDQETQYF.

This rearrangement joins TRBV5-1 to TRBJ1-4; TRBD1 agrees at 9 bases. This CDR3 spans 14 amino acids. Germline CDR1 is SGHRS and CDR2 is YFSETQ. V was pared by 4 bases and J by 8 bases, with 6 bases of the junction left unmatched. The CDR3 loop reads CASSQQGAEEKLFF. CDR3 nucleotides: TGCGCCAGCAGCCAACAGGGGGCTGAGGAAAAACTGTTTTTT.

V usage is TRBV2 and J usage is TRBJ2-7; tentative D call: TRBD1 (6 bases). Germline CDR1 is SNHLY and CDR2 is FYNNEI. Trimming removed 4 bases from V and 7 bases from J, with 14 bases in between. CDR3 length: 13 residues. Here the CDR3 reads CASSVQGYREQYF. The CDR3 DNA reads TGTGCCAGCAGTGTCCAGGGGTATCGGGAGCAGTACTTC.

On this clonotype itself: Mismatch with germline at one junction end may stem from a read error. The V and J genes are TRBV10-1 and TRBJ2-3; TRBD1 agrees at 9 bases. The CDR3 spans 15 residues. Germline V gene data show CDR1 as WNHNN and CDR2 as SYGVQD (reference sequence). CDR3 sequence reads: CASSETGTGRDTQDF. Here the CDR3 DNA reads TGCGCCAGCAGTGAGACCGGGACAGGGAGAGATACGCAGGATTTT.

The chain employs TRBV18 and TRBJ2-1; 7 positions match TRBD1. After removal of 1 base from V and 0 bases from J, the junction contained 24 bases not matched to a gene. This CDR3 is built from 23 residues. Germline V gene data show CDR1 as KGHSH and CDR2 as LQKENI. This chain's CDR3 is CASSPLLSIVTGPKFNSYNEQFF. The DNA for the CDR3 is TGTGCCAGCTCACCACTTCTTTCGATTGTGACAGGGCCTAAATTCAACTCCTACAATGAGCAGTTCTTC.

This clonotype was observed a handful of times. The chain employs TRBV5-1 and TRBJ2-2; D is possibly TRBD2 (6 bases). V was cut by 4 bases and J by 4 bases, with 17 bases left in between. CDR1 and CDR2 (germline): SGHRS, YFSETQ. The CDR3 is 16 amino acids. DNA of the CDR3: TGCGCCAGCAGCCCGCGGGATAGCGTCCTCACCGGGGAGCTGTTTTTT. Its translation is CASSPRDSVLTGELFF.

This clonotype has at least ten counts. The gene calls are TRBV29-1 and TRBJ2-5; 8 nucleotides align to TRBD2. This CDR3 has 14 residues. Germline V CDR1 and CDR2: SQVTM, ANQGSEA. V dropped 7 bases and J dropped 0; count of bases not matched to a gene: 7. The CDR3 DNA is TGCAGCGCCGCAAGCGGGAGATACCAAGAGACCCAGTACTTC. It is translated as CSAASGRYQETQYF.

CDR3 region: CASSQERVTSGGVAKNIQYF. The CDR3 nucleotides read TGTGCCAGCAGCCAAGAGCGCGTTACTAGCGGGGGGGTAGCTAAAAACATTCAGTACTTC. This rearrangement joins TRBV3-1 to TRBJ2-4; 13 bases match TRBD2. V lost 0 bases and J lost 4; bases outside the gene matches: 12. CDR1 LGHDT and CDR2 YNNKEL come from the germline V gene (reference sequence). This CDR3 is built from 20 residues.

This clonotype has a handful of counts. The J gene is TRBJ2-1, the V gene TRBV24-1, with a possible D match to TRBD2 (6 bases). Per germline, CDR1 KGHDR and CDR2 SFDVKD. This CDR3 spans 14 amino acids. Trimming took 4 bases from V and 0 from J, leaving 6 bases between them. Written as DNA, the CDR3 is TGTGCCACCAGTGACGGGGGCTCCTACAATGAGCAGTTCTTC. Protein: CATSDGGSYNEQFF.

This clonotype is a singleton in its sample. This chain joins TRBV7-2 and TRBJ1-1; D unclear. V was pared by 3 bases and J by 5 bases, with 22 bases between. CDR3 length equals 17 residues. The V gene's germline CDR1 is SGHTA and CDR2 FQGNSA. CDR3 in amino acids: CASSFRPRNPGSTEAFF. The CDR3 DNA follows: TGTGCCAGCAGCTTTAGGCCCAGGAACCCCGGTTCAACTGAAGCTTTCTTT.

CDR3 in DNA: TGCGCCAGCAGCCAACAGGGAGGGCTTCCTTACCAAGAGACCCAGTACTTC. It encodes CASSQQGGLPYQETQYF. The chain joins TRBV5-1 to TRBJ2-5; tentatively, D is TRBD2 (7 bases). The germline V gene has CDR1 SGHRS and CDR2 YFSETQ. V was trimmed by 4 bases and J by 0 bases, leaving 19 bases between them. The CDR3 consists of 17 residues.

V is TRBV11-2 and J is TRBJ2-7; D unclear. The V and J ends lost 5 bases and 6 bases respectively, with 11 bases between them. The CDR3 extends over 12 amino acids. CDR1 is SGHAT and CDR2 is FQNNGV in the germline V gene. CDR3 residues: CASSPAQREQYF. DNA for the CDR3: TGTGCCAGCAGCCCCGCCCAGCGCGAGCAGTACTTC.

This chain uses TRBV7-2 with TRBJ2-3, with a tentative D call TRBD2 (7 bases). V shed 2 bases and J shed 8 bases, with 14 bases lying between them. The CDR3 is made up of 14 amino acids. From germline, CDR1 is SGHTA and CDR2 FQGNSA. The CDR3 sequence is CASSLNSGGSTQYF. Here the CDR3 DNA reads TGTGCCAGCAGCTTAAATTCGGGGGGCTCTACGCAGTATTTT.

This clonotype occurred a few times. This sequence joins TRBV29-1 and TRBJ2-3, with 8 bases aligning to TRBD1. Trimming took 7 bases from V and 1 from J; bases not matched to a gene: 10. Germline loops: CDR1 SQVTM, CDR2 ANQGSEA. This CDR3 comprises 15 residues. The CDR3 loop reads CSAHGMGQGTDTQYF. CDR3 sequence (DNA): TGCAGCGCCCACGGCATGGGACAGGGCACAGATACGCAGTATTTT.

This clonotype appeared a few times. The rearrangement links TRBV29-1 to TRBJ2-3; TRBD2 aligns across 12 bases. The length of the CDR3 is 13 residues. Germline CDR1 and CDR2: SQVTM and ANQGSEA. After removal of 6 bases from V and 6 bases from J, the junction contained 4 bases not matched to a gene. The CDR3 bases are TGCAGCGTACTAGCGGGAGGTACGGATACGCAGTATTTT. Encoded protein: CSVLAGGTDTQYF.

The chain has TRBV6-1 and TRBJ2-1; 9 bases map to TRBD1. The CDR3 covers 16 residues. The V and J ends lost 6 bases and 2 bases, in that order; junction bases with no gene match: 8. The germline V gene has CDR1 MNHNS and CDR2 SASEGT. CDR3 DNA: TGTGCCAGCAGCCCCCCGGGACAGGGACCCTACAATGAGCAGTTCTTC. It is translated as CASSPPGQGPYNEQFF.

This clonotype was found once. The chain couples TRBV28 to TRBJ1-6; TRBD1 aligns across 9 bases. The V and J ends lost 6 bases and 9 bases, in that order; junction bases with no gene match: 9. Germline V gives CDR1 MDHEN, CDR2 SYDVKM. The CDR3 contains 15 residues. The CDR3 protein is CASSPRGTGLSPLHF. CDR3 DNA sequence: TGTGCCAGCAGCCCGAGAGGGACAGGGCTTTCACCCCTCCACTTT.

This clonotype was counted ten times or more. The chain has TRBV4-2 and TRBJ2-3; D may be TRBD1 (5 bases). The CDR3 has 17 residues. CDR1 is LGHNA and CDR2 is YNFKEQ in the germline V gene. V was trimmed by 0 bases and J by 0 bases, leaving 13 bases between them. The CDR3 DNA reads as TGTGCCAGCAGCCAAGATTACTTGACAGCTAGCACAGATACGCAGTATTTT. This sequence encodes CASSQDYLTASTDTQYF.

This clonotype was picked up a small number of times. The V and J genes are TRBV20-1 and TRBJ2-1, with D possibly matching TRBD2 (6 bases). Trimming removed 6 bases from V and 2 bases from J, with 20 bases in between. CDR1 and CDR2 from the germline V gene are DFQATT and SNEGSKA (reference sequence). The CDR3 covers 16 residues. The CDR3 region has the DNA TGCAGTGCCCACCGGGTTGGTAGCGGAACCTACAATGAGCAGTTCTTC. Its translation: CSAHRVGSGTYNEQFF.

In its sample, this clonotype was seen a few times. The chain employs TRBV20-1 and TRBJ2-7; 8 nucleotides line up with TRBD2. The CDR3 is 14 amino acids. The junction had 7 bases not matched to a gene; V was cut back by 6 bases and J by 0 bases. CDR1 DFQATT and CDR2 SNEGSKA come from the germline V gene (reference sequence). The CDR3 coding sequence is TGCAGTGCGGAAACTAGCGGTCGCTCCTACGAGCAGTACTTC. It translates to CSAETSGRSYEQYF.

The table lists this clonotype with a few counts. The V and J genes are TRBV18 and TRBJ2-7; 8 bases are shared with TRBD1. This CDR3 comprises 14 residues. Trimming took 3 bases from V and 5 from J; bases not matched to a gene: 6. Germline V lookup: CDR1 KGHSH, CDR2 LQKENI. CDR3 region: CASSPIGQGDEQYF. The CDR3 bases are TGTGCCAGCTCACCGATTGGACAGGGAGACGAGCAGTACTTC.

V usage is TRBV4-3 and J usage is TRBJ2-2; a possible D gene is TRBD2 (5 bases). Germline assignment: CDR1 LGHNA and CDR2 YSLEER. Trimming shortened V by 0 bases and J by 5 bases, and 16 bases separated the two germline ends. The CDR3 sequence is 17 residues long. The CDR3 DNA reads as TGCGCCAGCAGCCAAGATATCACCACCTCGGGAACCGGGGAGCTGTTTTTT. Translating it yields CASSQDITTSGTGELFF.

The chain has TRBV12-3 or TRBV12-4 and TRBJ2-1, with D perhaps TRBD2 (6 bases). The V gene lost 6 bases and the J gene lost 5 bases, with 11 bases spanning the gap. The CDR3 length is 13 residues. The CDR3 is CASSVGEDNEQFF. The DNA for the CDR3 is TGTGCCAGCAGCGTCGGGGAGGACAATGAGCAGTTCTTC.

This clonotype has more than one count but fewer than ten. The chain combines TRBV20-1 with TRBJ2-5, with D maybe TRBD1 (5 bases). The V gene's germline CDR1 is DFQATT and CDR2 SNEGSKA (reference sequence). Trimming shortened V by 6 bases and J by 5 bases, and 10 bases separated the two germline ends. This CDR3 spans 11 amino acids. The CDR3: CSANRLETQYF. The DNA for the CDR3 is TGCAGTGCCAACAGGTTGGAGACCCAGTACTTC.

V usage is TRBV5-1 and J usage is TRBJ1-6; 7 bases match TRBD1. Germline loops: CDR1 SGHRS, CDR2 YFSETQ. The CDR3 loop spans 13 amino acids. With V trimmed by 4 bases and J by 8 bases, 3 bases remained unmatched. CDR3 nucleotides: TGCGCCAGCAGCCCCGGACAGGATTCACCCCTCCACTTT. Residues: CASSPGQDSPLHF.

This clonotype appeared a few times. The rearrangement uses TRBV20-1 and TRBJ1-2; the match to TRBD1 covers 9 bases. Germline CDR1 reads DFQATT; CDR2 reads SNEGSKA (reference sequence). The CDR3 covers 13 residues. With V trimmed by 1 base and J by 5 bases, 2 bases remained unmatched. Here the CDR3 DNA reads TGCAGTGCTAGAGTGGGGACAGGGTATGGCTACACCTTC. Amino acid sequence: CSARVGTGYGYTF.

In its sample, this clonotype was seen a few times. The CDR3 DNA reads TGTGCCAGCACCTGGTCATCCTTGAACACTGAAGCTTTCTTT. Its protein is CASTWSSLNTEAFF. The V and J genes are TRBV7-9 and TRBJ1-1, with D unresolved. This CDR3 is 14 amino acids long. V gave up 7 bases and J gave up 0 bases, with 12 bases separating them. Germline assignment: CDR1 SEHNR and CDR2 FQNEAQ (reference sequence).